This passage covers 4 T cell receptor beta chains from one sample sequenced in a study of early T cells in non-severe SARS-CoV-2 infection. TCRdb reanalysed the 5' RACE reads using MiXCR and keeps one entry per CDR3 protein. Counted here are over 45,000 distinct CDR3 sequences, roughly 16% occurring once; the ten biggest clones make up roughly 4.3%. The source material was whole blood, sampled at baseline. The source is an adult who was a healthcare worker with PCR-confirmed SARS-CoV-2 infection or an uninfected control (not recorded which).

This chain connects TRBV19 to TRBJ2-1; 11 nucleotides align to TRBD2. The CDR3 loop spans 15 amino acids. CDR1 LNHDA and CDR2 SQIVND come from the germline V gene (reference sequence). With V trimmed by 3 bases and J by 9 bases, 7 bases remained unmatched. The CDR3 protein is CASSMTGLAVAEQFF. CDR3 nucleotides: TGTGCCAGTAGTATGACGGGACTAGCGGTGGCTGAGCAGTTCTTC.

The J gene is TRBJ2-1, the V gene TRBV20-1; 7 bases line up with TRBD1. With 1 base clipped from V and 10 bases from J, the junction kept 13 bases outside the gene matches. This CDR3 region has 15 residues. The germline gives CDR1 DFQATT, CDR2 SNEGSKA (reference sequence). As DNA, the CDR3 is TGCAGTGCTAGAGGGGCACAGGGGTTCCCTCAGGAGCAGTTCTTC. Its protein is CSARGAQGFPQEQFF.

The chain employs TRBV7-9 and TRBJ2-1; TRBD2 aligns across 13 bases. This CDR3 has 17 amino acids. Germline V lookup: CDR1 SEHNR, CDR2 FQNEAQ (reference sequence). The ends lost 6 bases at V and 5 bases at J; junction bases unmatched: 10. CDR3 loop: CASRKKHGTSGDNEQFF. Written as DNA, the CDR3 is TGTGCCAGCAGAAAAAAGCATGGGACTAGCGGGGACAATGAGCAGTTCTTC.

The sample holds one count of this clonotype. J is TRBJ2-4 and V is TRBV27; 8 positions match TRBD2. Germline lookup yields CDR1 MNHEY and CDR2 SMNVEV (reference sequence). This CDR3 spans 18 amino acids. J lost 0 bases, V lost 8 bases, and 15 bases had no gene match. The DNA for the CDR3 is TGTGCCAGCCACGACTTGACTAGCGCCTTACTAGCCAAAAACATTCAGTACTTC. Its protein is CASHDLTSALLAKNIQYF.